These 27 T cell receptor beta chains were all obtained from the same sample, sequenced in a study of control samples from healthy donors and cancer patients. Generated by immunoSEQ multiplex PCR, the TCRdb table keeps only in-frame clones and is missing some. The sample records about 120,000 clones, over 90% being singletons. Specimen: blood. The receptors stem from a man aged 25 to 40 in good health.

The chain recombines TRBV3-1 (or the pseudogene TRBV3-2) with TRBJ1-2; a weak D match, TRBD1 (5 bases). With 0 bases removed from V and 4 bases from J, the gap between germline ends came to 9 bases. The CDR3 totals 14 residues. Germline V gene lookup returns CDR1 LGHDT and CDR2 YNNKEL (reference sequence). The CDR3 sequence: CASSQEGGIYGYTF. The CDR3 DNA reads as TGTGCCAGCAGCCAAGAGGGGGGTATCTATGGCTACACCTTC.

The chain joins TRBV5-1 to TRBJ1-4; D perhaps matches TRBD1 (5 bases). Germline CDR1 is SGHRS and CDR2 is YFSETQ. The CDR3 runs 15 residues. The V end lost 1 base, the J end lost 5 bases, and 12 bases lay between the germline ends. As DNA, the CDR3 is TGCGCCAGCAGCTTGTCTTGGGGGGGAAATGAAAAACTGTTTTTT. Translation: CASSLSWGGNEKLFF.

The chain uses TRBV5-5 and TRBJ2-3, with D possibly being TRBD2 (7 bases). V shed 4 bases and J shed 3 bases, with 18 bases lying between them. The CDR3 has 16 amino acids. Germline V gene data show CDR1 as SGHKS and CDR2 as YYEKEE (reference sequence). The CDR3 spells CASSPLRGGSTDTQYF. CDR3 DNA: TGTGCCAGCAGCCCCCTTAGGGGGGGAAGTACAGATACGCAGTATTTT.

The CDR3 nucleotides are TGTGCCAGCAGCTTGGGTCGGGGATGGGGTGAAAAACTGTTTTTT. As protein: CASSLGRGWGEKLFF. The chain couples TRBV5-4 to TRBJ1-4; D unclear. CDR1 SGHNT and CDR2 YYREEE come from the germline V gene (reference sequence). The CDR3 loop spans 15 amino acids. V lost 0 bases and J lost 7, with 13 bases in between.

V is TRBV28 and J is TRBJ2-3; maybe TRBD2 (5 bases). CDR3 size: 13 residues. Germline V gene data show CDR1 as MDHEN and CDR2 as SYDVKM. V lost 5 bases and J 2 bases, leaving 8 bases between the germline ends. CDR3 nucleotides: TGTGCCAGCAGTCTCGGACTCACAGATACGCAGTATTTT. This sequence encodes CASSLGLTDTQYF.

The rearrangement joins TRBV3-1 (or the pseudogene TRBV3-2) to TRBJ1-5, with D maybe TRBD1 (5 bases). The CDR3 sequence is 12 residues long. The germline V gene encodes CDR1 LGHDT and CDR2 YNNKEL (reference sequence). Trimming took 6 bases from V and 6 from J, leaving 9 bases between them. DNA for the CDR3: TGTGCCAGCAGTGGGGACGGTCAGCCCCAGCATTTT. Its protein product is CASSGDGQPQHF.

The genes are TRBV24-1 and TRBJ2-1, with TRBD1 matching 7 bases. Germline loops: CDR1 KGHDR, CDR2 SFDVKD. The CDR3 is made up of 12 amino acids. The ends lost 3 bases at V and 15 bases at J; junction bases unmatched: 7. As DNA, the CDR3 is TGTGCCACCAGTGATGCCGACAGGGCGCGGTTCTTC. It is translated as CATSDADRARFF.

The chain employs TRBV7-3 and TRBJ1-1, with 8 positions matching TRBD1. CDR3 length equals 13 residues. Looked up from germline, CDR1 is SGHTA and CDR2 is FQGTGA. The V and J ends lost 4 bases and 4 bases, in that order; junction bases with no gene match: 2. For the CDR3, the DNA is TGTGCCAGCAGCTCAGGACAGGGCACTGAAGCTTTCTTT. Its translation is CASSSGQGTEAFF.

The chain combines TRBV27 with TRBJ1-4; 8 bases line up with TRBD1. The V and J ends lost 2 bases and 5 bases, in that order; junction bases with no gene match: 7. Per the germline V gene, CDR1 is MNHEY and CDR2 is SMNVEV (reference sequence). The CDR3 consists of 16 residues. In DNA form, the CDR3 reads TGTGCCAGCAGTTTAATAGGACAGGGAGAAAATGAAAAACTGTTTTTT. This gives the protein CASSLIGQGENEKLFF.

This clone was counted once. The chain has TRBV9 and TRBJ2-5; no clear D. Deletions cut 0 bases from V and 3 bases from J, with 9 bases between. This CDR3 region has 14 residues. CDR1 and CDR2 from the germline V gene are SGDLS and YYNGEE. As DNA, the CDR3 is TGTGCCAGCAGCGTAGAGCCGGGTGAAGAGACCCAGTACTTC. Translating gives CASSVEPGEETQYF.

This clone has just a few counts. The chain links TRBV11-2 to TRBJ1-6; the match to TRBD1 covers 10 bases. Germline assignment: CDR1 SGHAT and CDR2 FQNNGV. The CDR3 contains 15 residues. The J segment lost 12 bases and the V segment lost 5 bases, leaving 10 bases of the junction unmatched. Here the CDR3 reads CASSPTGQGGKPLHF. Here the CDR3 DNA reads TGTGCCAGCAGCCCCACTGGACAGGGGGGTAAACCCCTCCACTTT. The complete variable domain, with remaining parts taken from reference TRBV11-2 and TRBJ1-6, reads EAGVAQSPRYKIIEKRQSVAFWCNPISGHATLYWYQQILGQGPKLLIQFQNNGVVDDSQLPKDRFSAERLKGVDSTLKIQPAKLEDSAVYLCASSPTGQGGKPLHFGNGTRLTVT.

The chain is built from TRBV9 and TRBJ1-5, with 9 nucleotides matching TRBD1. The CDR3 is made up of 14 amino acids. In germline, CDR1 is SGDLS, CDR2 YYNGEE. The trim removed 3 bases at V and 6 bases at J, leaving 4 bases unmatched. CDR3 coding DNA: TGTGCCAGCAGCGAGGGACAGGGCCCTCAGCCCCAGCATTTT. Protein product: CASSEGQGPQPQHF.

A word on this clone: Germline and junction disagree at one end, which may indicate a read error. The chain employs TRBV2 and TRBJ2-7; D gene unclear. Germline loops: CDR1 SNHLY, CDR2 FYNNEI. This CDR3 has 18 residues. CDR3 loop: CASSEGGVGYTGSYEQYF. The DNA of the CDR3 is TGTGCCAGCAGCGAAGGTGGGGTAGGGTATACCGGCTCCTACGAGCAGTACTTC.

The V gene is TRBV18, the J gene TRBJ1-6; D gene uncertain. V lost 2 bases and J 0 bases, leaving 5 bases between the germline ends. The germline gives CDR1 KGHSH, CDR2 LQKENI. CDR3 size: 15 residues. CDR3 DNA sequence: TGTGCCAGCTCACCAGGGAGCTCCTATAATTCACCCCTCCACTTT. Translating gives CASSPGSSYNSPLHF.

This rearrangement joins TRBV27 to TRBJ1-2; maybe TRBD1 (6 bases). Germline CDR1 reads MNHEY; CDR2 reads SMNVEV (reference sequence). V gave up 5 bases and J gave up 3 bases, with 28 bases separating them. The CDR3 is 19 amino acids. CDR3 sequence: CASSPRGVLGTGIYYGYTF. DNA for the CDR3: TGTGCCAGCAGTCCGCGGGGGGTTCTCGGTACAGGGATTTACTATGGCTACACCTTC.

This chain joins TRBV27 and TRBJ1-1; unclear D gene. This CDR3 comprises 15 residues. Per the germline V gene, CDR1 is MNHEY and CDR2 is SMNVEV (reference sequence). Trimming stripped 5 bases from V and 1 base from J, with 14 bases between. CDR3 amino acids: CASSPLTPQNTEAFF. In nucleotides, the CDR3 is TGTGCCAGCAGTCCGCTTACACCGCAGAACACTGAAGCTTTCTTT.

CDR3 DNA: TGTGCCAGCAGCTTAGTATACAGGGGGGAAGAGACCCAGTACTTC. The encoded protein is CASSLVYRGEETQYF. The V gene is TRBV11-2, the J gene TRBJ2-5, with 8 bases fitting TRBD1. The CDR3 contains 15 residues. The germline gives CDR1 SGHAT, CDR2 FQNNGV. The V segment lost 1 base and the J segment 3 bases; nucleotides outside the gene matches: 4.

Here the CDR3 DNA reads TGTGCCAGCAGCTTAGGGGGACGGCAGAACACTGAAGCTTTCTTT. It specifies CASSLGGRQNTEAFF. V gene TRBV13 combines with J gene TRBJ1-1, with D perhaps matching TRBD1 (5 bases). The CDR3 is 15 amino acids. V was trimmed by 0 bases and J by 1 base, leaving 9 bases between them. CDR1 PRHDT and CDR2 FYEKMQ come from the germline V gene (reference sequence).

The rearrangement uses TRBV5-1 and TRBJ1-2, with D possibly matching TRBD1 (5 bases). Germline assignment: CDR1 SGHRS and CDR2 YFSETQ. The CDR3 extends over 14 amino acids. V was cut by 4 bases and J by 5 bases, with 15 bases left in between. CDR3 nucleotide sequence: TGCGCCAGCAGCCTGAGGGGTTGGGAATATGGCTACACCTTC. This sequence encodes CASSLRGWEYGYTF.

This chain links TRBV27 with TRBJ2-2; no definite D call. This CDR3 has 14 residues. V dropped 5 bases and J dropped 4 bases, with 11 bases sitting between them. In germline, CDR1 is MNHEY, CDR2 SMNVEV (reference sequence). CDR3 DNA sequence: TGTGCCAGCAGTCTACAAGTTAGCACCGGGGAGCTGTTTTTT. Translated, it gives CASSLQVSTGELFF.

The chain links TRBV19 to TRBJ2-1, with D unresolved. The CDR3 contains 13 residues. From germline, CDR1 is LNHDA and CDR2 SQIVND (reference sequence). V lost 5 bases and J 6 bases, leaving 11 bases between the germline ends. The CDR3 loop reads CASSAPLGNEQFF. DNA of the CDR3: TGTGCCAGTAGTGCCCCCCTCGGCAATGAGCAGTTCTTC.

The V and J genes are TRBV6-1 and TRBJ2-5; possibly TRBD1 for D (6 bases). The germline V gene encodes CDR1 MNHNS and CDR2 SASEGT. This CDR3 is built from 15 residues. The V and J ends lost 3 bases and 5 bases respectively, with 16 bases between them. CDR3 nucleotide sequence: TGTGCCAGCAGTGATGGGGGCACTACGAGGGAGACCCAGTACTTC. Its protein is CASSDGGTTRETQYF.

V is TRBV5-1 and J is TRBJ1-1, with 7 positions matching TRBD1. CDR3 length equals 15 residues. The V gene end was trimmed by 0 bases and the J gene end by 2 bases; junction bases not matched to a gene: 4. Germline CDR1 is SGHRS and CDR2 is YFSETQ. The CDR3 DNA reads as TGCGCCAGCAGCTTGGAGGGGGCCAGAAACACTGAAGCTTTCTTT. Amino acids: CASSLEGARNTEAFF.

The rearrangement uses TRBV6-5 and TRBJ2-2; no clear D gene. This CDR3 spans 13 amino acids. V shed 5 bases and J shed 3 bases, with 7 bases lying between them. The germline CDR1 and CDR2 sequences are MNHEY and SVGAGI. The chain's CDR3 is CASSHRDTGELFF. The CDR3 DNA follows: TGTGCCAGCAGTCACAGAGACACCGGGGAGCTGTTTTTT.

This clone was picked up one time. The CDR3 sequence: CASIAPGVAIHEQYF. CDR3 in DNA: TGTGCCAGCATCGCCCCGGGGGTCGCCATCCACGAGCAGTACTTC. The rearrangement links TRBV28 to TRBJ2-7, with D tentatively TRBD2 (6 bases). The CDR3 spans 15 residues. Per germline, CDR1 MDHEN and CDR2 SYDVKM. V lost 7 bases and J 5 bases, leaving 21 bases between the germline ends.

The V and J genes are TRBV7-8 and TRBJ1-1, with 8 nucleotides matching TRBD1. CDR3 size: 15 residues. Germline CDR1 SGHVS, CDR2 FQNEAQ. Germline trimming cut 5 bases from V and 7 bases from J; bases unmatched to any gene: 12. CDR3 nucleotide sequence: TGTGCCAGCAGCACCCCGACAGGGGAGGGTCTTGAAGCTTTCTTT. This encodes CASSTPTGEGLEAFF.

The chain joins TRBV10-2 to TRBJ1-1; perhaps TRBD1 as D (5 bases). The CDR3 spans 14 residues. Per germline, CDR1 WSHSY and CDR2 SAAADI. V gave up 3 bases and J gave up 3 bases, with 11 bases separating them. CDR3 in DNA: TGCGCCAGCAGTGACTCCGGGGGGTACACTGAAGCTTTCTTT. Residues: CASSDSGGYTEAFF.